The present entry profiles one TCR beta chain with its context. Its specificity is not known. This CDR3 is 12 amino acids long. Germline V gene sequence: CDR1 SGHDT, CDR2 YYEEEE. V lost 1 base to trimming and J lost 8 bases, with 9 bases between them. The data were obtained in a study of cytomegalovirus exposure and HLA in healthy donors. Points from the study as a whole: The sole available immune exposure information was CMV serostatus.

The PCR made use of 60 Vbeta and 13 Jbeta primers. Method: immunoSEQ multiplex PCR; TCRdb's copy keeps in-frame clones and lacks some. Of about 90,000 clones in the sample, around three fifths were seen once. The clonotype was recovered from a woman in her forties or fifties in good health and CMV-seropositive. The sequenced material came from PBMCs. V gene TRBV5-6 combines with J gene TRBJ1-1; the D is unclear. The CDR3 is CASSLQRGEAFF. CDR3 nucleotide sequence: TGTGCCAGCAGCTTGCAACGGGGAGAAGCTTTCTTT.